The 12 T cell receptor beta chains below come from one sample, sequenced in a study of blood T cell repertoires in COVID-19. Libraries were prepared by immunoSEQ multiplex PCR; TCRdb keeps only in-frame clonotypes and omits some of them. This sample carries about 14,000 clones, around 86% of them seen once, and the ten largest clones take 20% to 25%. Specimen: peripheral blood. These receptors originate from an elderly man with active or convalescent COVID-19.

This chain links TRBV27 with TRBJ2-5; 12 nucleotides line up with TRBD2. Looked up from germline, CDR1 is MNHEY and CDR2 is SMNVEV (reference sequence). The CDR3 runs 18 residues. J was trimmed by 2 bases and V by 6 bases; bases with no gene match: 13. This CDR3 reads CASRTSLTSGGTQETQYF. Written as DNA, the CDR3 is TGTGCCAGCAGGACCTCACTAACTAGCGGGGGGACGCAAGAGACCCAGTACTTC.

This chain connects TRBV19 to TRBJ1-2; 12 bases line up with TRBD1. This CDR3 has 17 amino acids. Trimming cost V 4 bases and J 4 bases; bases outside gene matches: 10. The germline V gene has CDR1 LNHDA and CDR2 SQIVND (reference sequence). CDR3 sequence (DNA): TGTGCCAGTAGTACCCTCCCGGGACAGGGGGCCTCCTATGGCTACACCTTC. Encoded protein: CASSTLPGQGASYGYTF.

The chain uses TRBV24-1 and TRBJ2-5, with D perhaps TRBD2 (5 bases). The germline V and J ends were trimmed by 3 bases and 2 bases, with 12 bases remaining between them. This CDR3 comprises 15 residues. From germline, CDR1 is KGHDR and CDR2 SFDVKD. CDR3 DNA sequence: TGTGCCACCAGTGATCACCTAGCAGTTCAAGAGACCCAGTACTTC. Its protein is CATSDHLAVQETQYF.

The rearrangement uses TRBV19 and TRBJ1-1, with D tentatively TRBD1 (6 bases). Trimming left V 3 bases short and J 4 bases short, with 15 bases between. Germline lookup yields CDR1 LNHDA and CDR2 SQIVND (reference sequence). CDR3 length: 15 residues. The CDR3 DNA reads TGTGCCAGTAGTATCCAGGGACAATGGGGCACTGAAGCTTTCTTT. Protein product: CASSIQGQWGTEAFF.

The CDR3 region is CASSYGGAANEKLFF. CDR3 bases: TGTGCCAGCAGTTACGGGGGCGCGGCTAATGAAAAACTGTTTTTT. The J gene is TRBJ1-4, the V gene TRBV6-5; tentative D call: TRBD1 (6 bases). V dropped 2 bases and J dropped 3 bases, with 10 bases sitting between them. The germline V gene encodes CDR1 MNHEY and CDR2 SVGAGI. This CDR3 has 15 amino acids.

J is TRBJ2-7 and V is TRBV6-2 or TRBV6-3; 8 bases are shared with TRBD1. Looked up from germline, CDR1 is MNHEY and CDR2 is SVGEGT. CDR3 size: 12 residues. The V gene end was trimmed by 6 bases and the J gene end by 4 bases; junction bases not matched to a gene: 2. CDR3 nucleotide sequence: TGTGCCAGCAGCGACAGGGGATACGAGCAGTACTTC. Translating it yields CASSDRGYEQYF.

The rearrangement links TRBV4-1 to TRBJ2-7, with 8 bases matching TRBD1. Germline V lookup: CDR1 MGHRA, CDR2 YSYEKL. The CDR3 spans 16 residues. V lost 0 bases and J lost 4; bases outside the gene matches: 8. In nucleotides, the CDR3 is TGCGCCAGCAGCCAAGAGTGGTCAGGGGGCGCGTACGAGCAGTACTTC. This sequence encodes CASSQEWSGGAYEQYF.

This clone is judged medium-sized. The CDR3 DNA reads TGTGCCAGCAGCCTAAATACCGGGACAAAAAAACTTACTTCACCCCTCCACTTT. It specifies CASSLNTGTKKLTSPLHF. This rearrangement joins TRBV13 to TRBJ1-6; TRBD1 is a possible D gene (6 bases). The germline V gene has CDR1 PRHDT and CDR2 FYEKMQ (reference sequence). This CDR3 has 18 residues. The ends were cut back, 5 bases at V and 9 bases at J, with 26 bases in the middle.

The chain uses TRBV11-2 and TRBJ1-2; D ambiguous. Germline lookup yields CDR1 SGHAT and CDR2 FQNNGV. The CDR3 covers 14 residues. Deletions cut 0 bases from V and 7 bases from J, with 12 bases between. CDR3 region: CASSLDRGWVGYTF. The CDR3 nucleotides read TGTGCCAGCAGCTTAGATAGAGGGTGGGTTGGCTACACCTTC.

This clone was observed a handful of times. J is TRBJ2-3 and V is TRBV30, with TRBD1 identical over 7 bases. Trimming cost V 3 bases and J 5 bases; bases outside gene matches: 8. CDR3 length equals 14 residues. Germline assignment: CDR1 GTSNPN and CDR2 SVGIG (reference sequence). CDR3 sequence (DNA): TGTGCCTGGAGACGGACAGGAAGAAAAGATACGCAGTATTTT. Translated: CAWRRTGRKDTQYF.

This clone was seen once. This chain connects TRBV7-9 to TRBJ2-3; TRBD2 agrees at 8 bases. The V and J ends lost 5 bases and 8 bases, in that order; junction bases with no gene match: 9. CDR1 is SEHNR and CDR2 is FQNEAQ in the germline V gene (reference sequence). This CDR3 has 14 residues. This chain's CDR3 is CASSPYLGGGTQYF. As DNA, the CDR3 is TGTGCCAGCAGCCCATATCTCGGGGGGGGTACGCAGTATTTT.

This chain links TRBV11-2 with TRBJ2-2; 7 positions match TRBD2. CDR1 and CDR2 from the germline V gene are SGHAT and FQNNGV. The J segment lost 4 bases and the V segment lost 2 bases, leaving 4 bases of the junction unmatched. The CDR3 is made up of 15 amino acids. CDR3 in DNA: TGTGCCAGCAGCTTAAAAGGGGAGGGCACCGGGGAGCTGTTTTTT. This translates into CASSLKGEGTGELFF.